In this sample, the clone carrying this TCR beta chain turned up many times. TCRdb fed the 5' RACE reads into MiXCR, producing one record per CDR3 protein. The data contain roughly 200,000 distinct CDR3 sequences, more than 10% of them singletons. Losses at the gene ends were 6 bases for V and 3 bases for J; bases not matched to a gene: 11. Per germline, CDR1 SNHLY and CDR2 FYNNEI. This CDR3 is 15 amino acids long. The data derive from a study of CD8 T cells in ankylosing spondylitis. The sequenced material came from blood, either unsorted or a sorted T cell fraction (not recorded which). The clonotype comes from a male donor with ankylosing spondylitis or in good health (not recorded which). The chain links TRBV2 to TRBJ2-7, with 7 bases aligning to TRBD2. CDR3 amino acids: CASSPVWTSGYEQYF. The CDR3 coding sequence is TGTGCCAGCAGCCCCGTTTGGACTAGTGGCTACGAGCAGTACTTC.